Each of the 18 T cell receptor beta chains below was sequenced from the same sample in a study of blood T cell repertoires in COVID-19. Assay used: immunoSEQ multiplex PCR; TCRdb lists only in-frame clones, some missing. The table lists around 60,000 clones, about 93% of them singletons, with about 9.1% in the top ten. Sequenced sample: peripheral blood. These receptors were taken from a woman aged 80 or over with active COVID-19.

This chain joins TRBV4-1 and TRBJ2-2; D is uncertain. V lost 0 bases and J lost 3, with 5 bases in between. Germline V gene lookup returns CDR1 MGHRA and CDR2 YSYEKL. The CDR3 length is 14 residues. The CDR3 nucleotides are TGCGCCAGCAGCCAAGATCCGGACACCGGGGAGCTGTTTTTT. Protein product: CASSQDPDTGELFF.

This clone occurred a few times. This chain joins TRBV16 and TRBJ1-5; D not resolved. The germline V and J ends were trimmed by 2 bases and 7 bases, with 6 bases remaining between them. Germline CDR1 reads KGHSY; CDR2 reads FQNENV. This CDR3 region has 12 residues. The CDR3 DNA reads TGTGCCAGCAGCCAAACGAGGCAGCCCCAGCATTTT. This sequence encodes CASSQTRQPQHF.

The chain combines TRBV30 with TRBJ2-5, with D maybe TRBD2 (5 bases). CDR3 size: 15 residues. Trimming cost V 0 bases and J 1 base, with 12 bases left between them. In germline, CDR1 is GTSNPN, CDR2 SVGIG (reference sequence). This chain's CDR3 is CAWSVPGITQETQYF. CDR3 in DNA: TGTGCCTGGAGTGTACCGGGGATAACCCAAGAGACCCAGTACTTC.

The V gene is TRBV29-1, the J gene TRBJ1-2, with 8 bases that match TRBD1. V lost 1 base, J lost 3 bases, and 7 bases stayed unmatched. Germline V gene sequence: CDR1 SQVTM, CDR2 ANQGSEA. This CDR3 has 15 residues. In nucleotides, the CDR3 is TGCAGCGTTGAAGGCCCTTCGACAGGGGACTATGGCTACACCTTC. Encoded protein: CSVEGPSTGDYGYTF.

The gene calls are TRBV24-1 and TRBJ2-3; D is uncertain. The CDR3 extends over 13 amino acids. The V gene lost 9 bases and the J gene lost 1 base, with 10 bases spanning the gap. CDR1 KGHDR and CDR2 SFDVKD come from the germline V gene. CDR3 loop: CATRSEGTDTQYF. The CDR3 DNA follows: TGTGCCACCCGTAGTGAGGGCACAGATACGCAGTATTTT.

This chain links TRBV29-1 with TRBJ2-7, with D perhaps TRBD1 (5 bases). The CDR3 runs 12 residues. Trimming pared 3 bases from V and 5 bases from J, leaving 11 bases between. CDR1 is SQVTM and CDR2 is ANQGSEA in the germline V gene. The CDR3: CSVDWQGNEQYF. The CDR3 DNA follows: TGCAGCGTTGACTGGCAGGGTAACGAGCAGTACTTC.

The chain combines TRBV6-5 with TRBJ2-3, with TRBD1 matching over 8 bases. With 7 bases clipped from V and 4 bases from J, the junction kept 7 bases outside the gene matches. This CDR3 is 14 amino acids long. CDR1 is MNHEY, CDR2 SVGAGI, per germline. CDR3 DNA sequence: TGTGCCAGCACTCCGGACAGGGTGTCAGATACGCAGTATTTT. Translating it yields CASTPDRVSDTQYF.

V is TRBV28 and J is TRBJ2-2, with D possibly TRBD2 on 6 matching bases. The CDR3 is 14 residues long. Trimming left V 8 bases short and J 3 bases short, with 13 bases between. Germline V CDR1 and CDR2: MDHEN, SYDVKM. The CDR3 region is CASLRGLDTGELFF. The CDR3 bases are TGTGCCAGCCTTCGGGGACTCGACACCGGGGAGCTGTTTTTT.

The rearrangement uses TRBV15 and TRBJ2-5; perhaps TRBD2 as D (6 bases). There are 15 residues in the CDR3. Germline V gene data show CDR1 as LNHNV and CDR2 as YYDKDF (reference sequence). Trimming cost V 1 base and J 2 bases, with 11 bases left between them. Written as DNA, the CDR3 is TGTGCCACCAGCAGAGGTTTGGGGGGTCAAGAGACCCAGTACTTC. Protein product: CATSRGLGGQETQYF.

The chain has TRBV5-1 and TRBJ2-7; possible D gene TRBD2, 6 bases. The germline V gene encodes CDR1 SGHRS and CDR2 YFSETQ. The CDR3 length is 13 residues. V shed 5 bases and J shed 9 bases, with 18 bases lying between them. Here the CDR3 reads CASSGQGGSGQYF. CDR3 bases: TGCGCCAGCAGTGGGCAGGGCGGTAGCGGGCAGTACTTC.

This chain connects TRBV18 to TRBJ2-3; possible D gene TRBD1, 6 bases. Trimming pared 1 base from V and 2 bases from J, leaving 16 bases between. In germline, CDR1 is KGHSH, CDR2 LQKENI. The CDR3 length is 17 residues. CDR3 nucleotide sequence: TGTGCCAGCTCACCACTGGCAGGGGCCCCCCCCACAGATACGCAGTATTTT. Translated, it gives CASSPLAGAPPTDTQYF.

This chain uses TRBV5-4 with TRBJ2-3, with TRBD2 as a possible D gene (6 bases). The CDR3 covers 15 residues. Germline CDR1 reads SGHNT; CDR2 reads YYREEE (reference sequence). V was pared by 6 bases and J by 0 bases, with 14 bases between. The CDR3 DNA reads as TGTGCCAGCATGTTCGGCAGCGGGAGCACAGATACGCAGTATTTT. Protein sequence: CASMFGSGSTDTQYF. The variable domain in full, with the rest retrieved from reference TRBV5-4 and TRBJ2-3, is ETGVTQSPTHLIKTRGQQVTLRCSSQSGHNTVSWYQQALGQGPQFIFQYYREEENGRGNFPPRFSGLQFPNYSSELNVNALELDDSALYLCASMFGSGSTDTQYFGPGTRLTVL.

This rearrangement joins TRBV7-8 to TRBJ1-3; D may be TRBD1 (5 bases). Germline-derived CDR1 and CDR2 are SGHVS and FQNEAQ. Trimming shortened V by 1 base and J by 4 bases, and 17 bases separated the two germline ends. The CDR3 is made up of 17 amino acids. The CDR3 region is CASSLEAGFVIGNTIYF. The DNA of the CDR3 is TGTGCCAGCAGCTTAGAAGCAGGGTTCGTAATAGGAAACACCATATATTTT.

The V gene is TRBV19, the J gene TRBJ2-3; the D gene is possibly TRBD1 (5 bases). This CDR3 has 15 residues. Germline V gene sequence: CDR1 LNHDA, CDR2 SQIVND (reference sequence). Trimming took 4 bases from V and 8 from J, leaving 19 bases between them. This CDR3 reads CASSTGQGLWGTQYF. For the CDR3, the DNA is TGTGCCAGTAGTACTGGGCAGGGCCTTTGGGGTACGCAGTATTTT.

This chain joins TRBV19 and TRBJ2-7, with D maybe TRBD1 (6 bases). V lost 6 bases to trimming and J lost 2 bases, with 14 bases between them. The CDR3 is made up of 14 amino acids. Germline V gene data show CDR1 as LNHDA and CDR2 as SQIVND (reference sequence). CDR3 coding DNA: TGTGCCAGTAGGGACCCAGGGGTCGCCTACGAGCAGTACTTC. Its protein is CASRDPGVAYEQYF.

The V gene is TRBV4-2, the J gene TRBJ2-1, with 11 positions matching TRBD2. From germline, CDR1 is LGHNA and CDR2 YNFKEQ. This CDR3 spans 18 amino acids. V was pared by 3 bases and J by 7 bases, with 14 bases of the junction left unmatched. The chain's CDR3 is CASSQVIAGGQGKNEQFF. The CDR3 DNA reads as TGTGCCAGCAGCCAGGTCATAGCGGGGGGGCAAGGTAAGAATGAGCAGTTCTTC.

The chain links TRBV7-9 to TRBJ2-1; TRBD1 agrees at 7 bases. V shed 10 bases and J 0 bases; nucleotides not matched to a gene: 9. Germline V gene lookup returns CDR1 SEHNR and CDR2 FQNEAQ (reference sequence). This CDR3 is built from 15 residues. CDR3 nucleotide sequence: TGTGCCACATCCAAACAGGGGAGCTCCTACAATGAGCAGTTCTTC. It is translated as CATSKQGSSYNEQFF.

V is TRBV2 and J is TRBJ1-5; D might be TRBD1 (5 bases). In germline, CDR1 is SNHLY, CDR2 FYNNEI. The CDR3 covers 16 residues. V was shortened by 2 bases and J by 0 bases, with 11 bases between the two germline ends. CDR3: CASSENGGASNQPQHF. As DNA, the CDR3 is TGTGCCAGCAGTGAAAATGGAGGGGCTAGCAATCAGCCCCAGCATTTT.